This section outlines one TCR beta chain sequence together with its context. The antigen is undetermined. The repertoire was sequenced with immunoSEQ multiplex PCR; TCRdb's copy has only in-frame clones and lacks some. The table records millions of clones, around 94% of them present only once. Germline loops: CDR1 MDHEN, CDR2 SYDVKM. The CDR3 loop spans 14 amino acids. V lost 4 bases, J lost 3 bases, and 11 bases lay in between. The data originate from a study of shared clonotypes between healthy human individuals. The overall study: Three plates were used per donor for CD4 naive, three for CD4 memory, two for CD8 naive and one for CD8 memory. General study findings and limits: Incompleteness in sorted-subset sequencing, despite large depth, was shown by rarefaction.

The receptor was derived from a man aged 18 to 35 in good health. Input material: naive CD4+ T cells sorted from blood. The subset denotes: CD45RA+ positively selected. The rearrangement joins TRBV28 to TRBJ2-3; TRBD1 is a possible D gene (6 bases). CDR3 sequence reads: CASSSPDRTDTQYF. The CDR3 coding sequence is TGTGCCAGCAGTTCTCCTGACAGGACAGATACGCAGTATTTT.